These 5 T cell receptor beta chains were all obtained from the same sample, sequenced in a study of CD8 T cells in ankylosing spondylitis. General study points: Ankylosing spondylitis blood seemed to carry a telltale TCR beta motif made of roughly 8 highly homologous variants.

TCRdb reprocessed the 5' RACE reads via MiXCR and lists one record per CDR3 protein. The sample lists about 460,000 distinct CDR3 sequences; under 5.5% were seen once. These receptors are not linked to any known antigen. Sequencing was done on a sample of blood, either unsorted or a sorted T cell fraction (not recorded which). Receptors were obtained from a male donor with ankylosing spondylitis.

This clonotype showed up just a few times. The rearrangement links TRBV15 to TRBJ2-7; 9 positions match TRBD1. After removal of 6 bases from V and 2 bases from J, the junction contained 14 bases not matched to a gene. From germline, CDR1 is LNHNV and CDR2 YYDKDF (reference sequence). The length of the CDR3 is 17 residues. The CDR3 DNA follows: TGTGCCACCAGGCCCGGCCTGGGGACAGGGCTCGCCTACGAGCAGTACTTC. Protein: CATRPGLGTGLAYEQYF.

This clonotype was seen ten or more times. The chain employs TRBV6-5 and TRBJ1-2; TRBD1 aligns across 10 bases. Germline CDR1 MNHEY, CDR2 SVGAGI. The CDR3 loop spans 15 amino acids. Trimming at V came to 7 bases and at J to 7 bases, leaving 12 bases not matched to a gene. The CDR3 DNA reads TGTGCCAGCAACCCAAGCGACAGGGGGCGAGGTGGCTACACCTTC. It encodes CASNPSDRGRGGYTF.

This clonotype was counted many times. The chain links TRBV28 to TRBJ2-1; 12 positions match TRBD2. The CDR3 is made up of 19 amino acids. CDR1 and CDR2 (germline): MDHEN, SYDVKM. The J segment lost 4 bases and the V segment lost 3 bases, leaving 13 bases of the junction unmatched. The CDR3 DNA follows: TGTGCCAGCAGTTTTGTCTCCGGGACTAGCGGGCGAGATTACAATGAGCAGTTCTTC. Residues: CASSFVSGTSGRDYNEQFF. The whole variable domain, filled in from reference TRBV28 and TRBJ2-1, reads DVKVTQSSRYLVKRTGEKVFLECVQDMDHENMFWYRQDPGLGLRLIYFSYDVKMKEKGDIPEGYSVSREKKERFSLILESASTNQTSMYLCASSFVSGTSGRDYNEQFFGPGTRLTVL.

This clonotype was counted ten times or more. The chain is built from TRBV4-2 and TRBJ1-5; tentatively, D is TRBD1 (5 bases). Germline V gene data show CDR1 as LGHNA and CDR2 as YNFKEQ. Trimming took 1 base from V and 5 from J, leaving 9 bases between them. CDR3 length equals 14 residues. CDR3 nucleotide sequence: TGTGCCAGCAGCCAAGGACAGCTACATCAGCCCCAGCATTTT. This gives the protein CASSQGQLHQPQHF.

The chain's CDR3 is CASSSRGIAKNIQYF. The CDR3 DNA reads TGTGCCAGCAGTTCCAGGGGGATAGCCAAAAACATTCAGTACTTC. This rearrangement joins TRBV6-2 or TRBV6-3 to TRBJ2-4, with 7 bases fitting TRBD1. CDR3 length: 15 residues. Germline assignment: CDR1 MNHEY and CDR2 SVGEGT. Trimming cost V 4 bases and J 0 bases; bases outside gene matches: 3.